What follows are 18 T cell receptor beta chains derived from one specimen sequenced in a study of T-cell reconstitution after alpha-beta-depleted transplantation in children. Preparing the TCRbeta library involved the use of unique molecular identifiers. TCRdb used MiXCR to reprocess the PCR reads, holding one entry per CDR3 protein. The repertoire holds roughly 670,000 distinct CDR3 sequences, with over 10% as singletons. The material sequenced was PBMCs, taken before TCRalphabeta/CD19-depleted stem cell transplant. The source is a girl aged 2-10 years with congenital amegakaryocytic thrombocytopenia, due to receive a stem cell transplant.

This clonotype was counted many times. The rearrangement joins TRBV12-3 or TRBV12-4 to TRBJ2-3; D may be TRBD1 (5 bases). The CDR3 covers 16 residues. Trimming pared 5 bases from V and 3 bases from J, leaving 18 bases between. CDR3 residues: CASSPGTQGSTDTQYF. CDR3 nucleotides: TGTGCCAGCAGTCCTGGAACTCAGGGTTCGACAGATACGCAGTATTTT.

This clonotype was observed at least ten times. The genes are TRBV29-1 and TRBJ2-7, with TRBD2 matching over 11 bases. CDR3 length equals 15 residues. The trim removed 6 bases at V and 3 bases at J, leaving 10 bases unmatched. From germline, CDR1 is SQVTM and CDR2 ANQGSEA. Written as DNA, the CDR3 is TGCAGCGTCGCAGAACTAGCGGGAGTAGGCTACGAGCAGTACTTC. It translates to CSVAELAGVGYEQYF.

This clonotype occurred many times. The V call is TRBV12-3 or TRBV12-4, the J call TRBJ1-2, with D possibly TRBD1 on 6 matching bases. The CDR3 is made up of 14 amino acids. V shed 7 bases and J shed 6 bases, with 18 bases lying between them. CDR3 coding DNA: TGTGCCAGCATCCTTGGGGGGCGGACTAATGGCTACACCTTC. It yields the protein CASILGGRTNGYTF.

This clonotype has ten or more counts. The rearrangement uses TRBV5-1 and TRBJ2-1; D gene ambiguous. Germline values: CDR1 SGHRS, CDR2 YFSETQ. V gave up 0 bases and J gave up 5 bases, with 12 bases separating them. CDR3 length: 15 residues. The CDR3, as DNA: TGCGCCAGCAGCTTGGTAGCAGCCGAAAACAATGAGCAGTTCTTC. Protein: CASSLVAAENNEQFF.

This clonotype has just a few counts. This chain links TRBV10-3 with TRBJ2-7, with 10 bases lining up with TRBD2. Germline values: CDR1 ENHRY, CDR2 SYGVKD. After removal of 2 bases from V and 2 bases from J, the junction contained 6 bases not matched to a gene. The CDR3 extends over 16 amino acids. CDR3 coding DNA: TGTGCCATCAGTGAGCGGTCTAGCGGGAGCCCCTACGAGCAGTACTTC. This codes for CAISERSSGSPYEQYF.

This clonotype was recorded a few times. J is TRBJ2-7 and V is TRBV27, with 9 bases aligning to TRBD2. V lost 1 base to trimming and J lost 4 bases; unmatched junction nucleotides: 5. The germline V gene has CDR1 MNHEY and CDR2 SMNVEV (reference sequence). The CDR3 covers 15 residues. The CDR3 loop reads CASSLLPSGNYEQYF. The DNA for the CDR3 is TGTGCCAGCAGTTTATTGCCTAGCGGGAATTACGAGCAGTACTTC.

For this clonotype: This likely comes from a read error, as the CDR3 has no conserved phenylalanine or tryptophan at its end. The chain uses TRBV5-1 and TRBJ2-2, with 7 positions matching TRBD2. Per germline, CDR1 SGHRS and CDR2 YFSETQ. The CDR3 has 16 residues. Losses at the gene ends were 2 bases for V and 0 bases for J; bases not matched to a gene: 4. CDR3 DNA: TGCGCCAGCAGCTTTCCCGGGGGGTCGAACACCGGGGAGCTGTTTTCT. It codes for CASSFPGGSNTGELFS.

The CDR3 region has the DNA TGCAGTGCTAGAGATTACGTCGGCTACACCTTC. Translating it yields CSARDYVGYTF. V is TRBV20-1 and J is TRBJ1-2; D gene unclear. V was shortened by 0 bases and J by 8 bases, with 7 bases between the two germline ends. This CDR3 region has 11 residues. CDR1 and CDR2 (germline): DFQATT, SNEGSKA (reference sequence).

Ten or more counts support this clonotype. The CDR3 region has the DNA TGTGCCAGCACCTTCCGGACTAGCGGTAACACCGGGGAGCTGTTTTTT. This translates into CASTFRTSGNTGELFF. The chain combines TRBV12-3 or TRBV12-4 with TRBJ2-2; 10 bases are shared with TRBD2. V gave up 7 bases and J gave up 2 bases; unmatched junction bases: 7. The CDR3 contains 16 residues.

The table lists this clonotype with a few counts. This sequence joins TRBV12-3 or TRBV12-4 and TRBJ1-6, with D possibly TRBD1 on 5 matching bases. The CDR3 totals 13 residues. V lost 6 bases, J lost 18 bases, and 21 bases lay in between. The CDR3 coding sequence is TGTGCCAGCAGACAGGACTTTGGAGAATCCCCCCACTTT. Protein sequence: CASRQDFGESPHF.

This clonotype was counted many times. The chain combines TRBV14 with TRBJ2-3; D gene unclear. Germline CDR1 SGHDN, CDR2 FVKESK. The CDR3 spans 15 residues. V was pared by 1 base and J by 0 bases, with 8 bases between. CDR3 region: CASSQGTMSTDTQYF. CDR3 DNA: TGTGCCAGCAGCCAAGGAACCATGAGCACAGATACGCAGTATTTT.

This clonotype was seen repeatedly, ten times or more. The chain carries TRBV20-1 and TRBJ2-3, with TRBD1 identical over 7 bases. This CDR3 spans 14 amino acids. Trimming cost V 8 bases and J 4 bases; bases outside gene matches: 12. CDR1 DFQATT and CDR2 SNEGSKA come from the germline V gene (reference sequence). CDR3 coding DNA: TGCAGTCAGCCCGGGACAGTCGAACCAGATACGCAGTATTTT. It encodes CSQPGTVEPDTQYF.

V gene TRBV2 combines with J gene TRBJ1-5; possible D gene TRBD1, 5 bases. CDR1 is SNHLY and CDR2 is FYNNEI in the germline V gene. The ends were cut back, 4 bases at V and 5 bases at J, with 12 bases in the middle. The CDR3 consists of 14 residues. As DNA, the CDR3 is TGTGCCAGCAGTGGGTCGGGGGTCGATCAGCCCCAGCATTTT. Protein: CASSGSGVDQPQHF. The full variable domain, completed using reference TRBV2 and TRBJ1-5, is EPEVTQTPSHQVTQMGQEVILRCVPISNHLYFYWYRQILGQKVEFLVSFYNNEISEKSEIFDDQFSVERPDGSNFTLKIRSTKLEDSAMYFCASSGSGVDQPQHFGDGTRLSIL.

The table lists this clonotype with many counts. The chain combines TRBV20-1 with TRBJ2-1; D gene unclear. V was shortened by 2 bases and J by 7 bases, with 15 bases between the two germline ends. The V gene's germline CDR1 is DFQATT and CDR2 SNEGSKA (reference sequence). The CDR3 extends over 14 amino acids. The CDR3 sequence is CSARRGHNLNEQFF. CDR3 coding DNA: TGCAGTGCTAGACGCGGCCACAACCTTAATGAGCAGTTCTTC.

This clonotype was observed many times. The chain carries TRBV20-1 and TRBJ1-5; D remains ambiguous. This CDR3 is 13 amino acids long. The germline CDR1 and CDR2 sequences are DFQATT and SNEGSKA (reference sequence). Trimming removed 6 bases from V and 4 bases from J, with 13 bases in between. The DNA of the CDR3 is TGCAGTGCCTCGAATAAGTGGAATCAGCCCCAGCATTTT. Residues: CSASNKWNQPQHF.

This clonotype was seen a handful of times. The chain couples TRBV5-1 to TRBJ1-1; D gene unclear. Trimming took 0 bases from V and 1 from J, leaving 10 bases between them. The CDR3 has 15 residues. Germline CDR1 SGHRS, CDR2 YFSETQ. CDR3 in DNA: TGCGCCAGCAGCTTGGGGGTCAGGAGGAACACTGAAGCTTTCTTT. It encodes CASSLGVRRNTEAFF.

This clonotype was found many times. In DNA form, the CDR3 reads TGCAGCGTTGAAGATCAACCCGAGCAGTTCTTC. It is translated as CSVEDQPEQFF. V gene TRBV29-1 combines with J gene TRBJ2-1; D ambiguous. CDR1 and CDR2 (germline): SQVTM, ANQGSEA. The CDR3 extends over 11 amino acids. V gave up 0 bases and J gave up 10 bases, with 7 bases separating them.

The CDR3 protein is CASSQGLAGGSHTQYF. In DNA, the CDR3 is TGTGCCAGCAGCCAGGGACTAGCGGGAGGTTCACATACGCAGTATTTT. V is TRBV7-9 and J is TRBJ2-3, with 15 nucleotides matching TRBD2. The CDR3 is 16 residues long. V trimming: 5 bases; J trimming: 7 bases; junction bases outside the gene matches: 7. From germline, CDR1 is SEHNR and CDR2 FQNEAQ (reference sequence).